This T cell receptor beta chain was captured in a study of identical twins. Whole-study findings and limits: The authors drew conclusions from cross-sectional statistical analysis rather than following the same donors. Zero-insertion analyses were open to partial confounding by invariant MAIT and iNKT cells.

This clonotype was observed a handful of times. The antigen is undetermined. TCRdb fed the 5' RACE reads into MiXCR, producing one record per CDR3 protein. The sample comprises 690,000 or so distinct CDR3 sequences, under 9% of which are singletons, and roughly 0.97% rests with the top ten. The CDR3 loop spans 12 amino acids. Germline assignment: CDR1 DFQATT and CDR2 SNEGSKA (reference sequence). V dropped 5 bases and J dropped 7 bases, with 14 bases sitting between them. These data were also reused for a study on yellow fever vaccine responses in identical twins. That report adds: It has been reported that, in twins, the vaccine T cell response seemed partly convergent and partly personalized.

The receptor was derived from a woman under 30 in good health. The chain is built from TRBV20-1 and TRBJ2-5; D tentatively fits TRBD1 or TRBD2 (5 bases each). The sequencing input was PBMCs. The CDR3, as DNA: TGCAGTGCTCTGCCGGGGCTCGGGACCCAGTACTTC. Its protein product is CSALPGLGTQYF.